This TCR beta chain originates from a study of blood T cell repertoires in COVID-19. Assay: immunoSEQ multiplex PCR; the TCRdb copy retains only in-frame clones and omits some. The sample records about 290,000 clones, roughly 88% being singletons. The germline CDR1 and CDR2 sequences are SEHNR and FQNEAQ (reference sequence). This CDR3 has 18 residues. Unmatched junction bases numbered 14, after V lost 0 bases and J lost 6 bases. This rearrangement joins TRBV7-9 to TRBJ2-3, with TRBD2 identical over 8 bases. The sequenced material came from peripheral blood. This clonotype was sampled from a woman in her 30s with active or convalescent COVID-19. CDR3 amino acids: CASSLALRGGATLDTQYF. The CDR3 coding sequence is TGTGCCAGCAGCTTAGCGCTACGGGGGGGCGCGACCTTGGATACGCAGTATTTT. The whole variable domain, remainder taken from reference TRBV7-9 and TRBJ2-3, is DTGVSQNPRHKITKRGQNVTFRCDPISEHNRLYWYRQTLGQGPEFLTYFQNEAQLEKSRLLSDRFSAERPKGSFSTLEIQRTEQGDSAMYLCASSLALRGGATLDTQYFGPGTRLTVL.